The rows below give T cell receptor beta chains drawn from one sample of a study of cytomegalovirus exposure and HLA in healthy donors. Method: immunoSEQ multiplex PCR; TCRdb's copy keeps in-frame clones and lacks some. The table records about 120,000 clones, approximately 82% of them present only once. The material sequenced was PBMCs. The receptors derive from a man younger than 45 in good health and CMV-seropositive. Each CDR3 is given with its conserved first and last residue. The D gene is left open where the match is weak. Not every row has a clone size; where given, it reads once, few, many or a size class.

clone size	D gene	V gene	J gene	CDR3 DNA	CDR3 protein
-	-	TRBV7-9	TRBJ2-1	TGTGCCAGCAGCTTAGTAGGGAGCTCCTACAATGAGCAGTTCTTC	CASSLVGSSYNEQFF
-	-	TRBV20-1	TRBJ2-3	TGCAGTGCTAGCGGCACAGATACGCAGTATTTT	CSASGTDTQYF
-	-	TRBV7-9	TRBJ2-5	TGTGCCAGCAGCTTCGCCCTGCAGGGTGGGAAAGAGACCCAGTACTTC	CASSFALQGGKETQYF
once	-	TRBV19	TRBJ1-1	TGTGCCAGTACCCCCCTCGGAGTTGATGAAGCTTTCTTT	CASTPLGVDEAFF
-	-	TRBV19	TRBJ2-7	TGTGCCAGTAGTATTGGAGCTGGAGCGTCGGGCGAGCAGTACTTC	CASSIGAGASGEQYF
-	TRBD1	TRBV6-6	TRBJ1-2	TGTGCCAGCAACCCTACGCGCGCAGGGGGCACCTATGGCTACACCTTC	CASNPTRAGGTYGYTF
-	-	TRBV28	TRBJ2-3	TGTGCCAGCAGTTTATCTAACCCCAGCACAGATACGCAGTATTTT	CASSLSNPSTDTQYF
-	TRBD1	TRBV7-6	TRBJ2-1	TGTGCCAGCAGCTTAGCGCTAGGGGACAGGGCACTCAATGAGCAGTTCTTC	CASSLALGDRALNEQFF
-	TRBD1	TRBV4-2	TRBJ2-7	TGTGCCAGCAGCCCGCGGGTGGGACAGGGGGAAACCAACCACTACGAGCAGTACTTC	CASSPRVGQGETNHYEQYF
-	TRBD2	TRBV30	TRBJ2-3	TGTGCCTGGACCCAGGGACTAGCGGGGCCAGATACGCAGTATTTT	CAWTQGLAGPDTQYF
few	TRBD2	TRBV6-5	TRBJ2-2	TGTGCCAGCAGTTTGACTAGCGGGGCCAACACCGGGGAGCTGTTTTTT	CASSLTSGANTGELFF
-	TRBD2	TRBV7-2	TRBJ2-5	TGTGCCAGCAGCTTTTGGCGGGGGGGCGGAGAGACCCAGTACTTC	CASSFWRGGGETQYF
-	TRBD1	TRBV10-3	TRBJ2-7	TGTGCCATCAGTGAGTCGGGGACAGGGTCCCACGAGCAGTACTTC	CAISESGTGSHEQYF
-	TRBD1	TRBV5-5	TRBJ2-7	TGTGCCAGCAGCTTGGCCCCGACAGGGGGTTACGAGCAGTACTTC	CASSLAPTGGYEQYF
few	TRBD1	TRBV5-5	TRBJ1-3	TGTGCCAGCAGCTTAACCGGACAGGGTATTGGAAACACCATATATTTT	CASSLTGQGIGNTIYF
few	TRBD2	TRBV12-5	TRBJ2-3	TGTGCTAGTGGTGTTGAGCGGGGGGGCCCCTCAGATACGCAGTATTTT	CASGVERGGPSDTQYF
-	-	TRBV13	TRBJ2-1	TGTGCCAGCAGCTTGAGGACAGTATACAATGAGCAGTTCTTC	CASSLRTVYNEQFF
-	-	TRBV2	TRBJ2-6	TGTGCCAGCAGTGAAGCAGGGGCTGGGGCCAACGTCCTGACTTTC	CASSEAGAGANVLTF
-	TRBD1	TRBV13	TRBJ1-4	TGTGCCAGCAGACTTACCCATGGACAGGGGGCGGCAACTAATGAAAAACTGTTTTTT	CASRLTHGQGAATNEKLFF
-	TRBD2	TRBV5-4	TRBJ2-3	TGTGCCAGCAGCTTGGGACTAGCGGGGGGGGTCACAGATACGCAGTATTTT	CASSLGLAGGVTDTQYF
-	TRBD1	TRBV13	TRBJ2-5	TGTGCCAGCAGCTTAGGGGGGGGACAGGAAGACAGCGGGTTGGAGACCCAGTACTTC	CASSLGGGQEDSGLETQYF
-	TRBD1	TRBV10-3	TRBJ1-1	TGTGCCATCAACCCGGGACAGACATCCACTGAAGCTTTCTTT	CAINPGQTSTEAFF
-	-	TRBV14	TRBJ2-1	TGTGCCAGCAGCCAAACCCTAATATTGAATGAGCAGTTCTTC	CASSQTLILNEQFF
-	TRBD1	TRBV7-9	TRBJ1-1	TGTGCCAGCAGCTTAGAGGGGGCGTACACTGAAGCTTTCTTT	CASSLEGAYTEAFF
-	-	TRBV27	TRBJ2-1	TGTGCCAGCAGTTTGAGCTCCTACAATGAGCAGTTCTTC	CASSLSSYNEQFF
once	-	TRBV28	TRBJ1-5	TGTGCCAGCACTCCCTTAGGACAGACCCATCAGCCCCAGCATTTT	CASTPLGQTHQPQHF
-	-	TRBV19	TRBJ2-2	TGTGCCAGTAGCCTCAGTGGGGCTGGCACCGGGGAGCTGTTTTTT	CASSLSGAGTGELFF
-	TRBD2	TRBV4-3	TRBJ2-7	TGCGCCAGCAGCCAAGAGGGGCGGGGGAGCTCCTACGAGCAGTACTTC	CASSQEGRGSSYEQYF
-	-	TRBV7-9	TRBJ2-5	TGTGCCAGCAGCTTAGTCCTATTAGAGACCCAGTACTTC	CASSLVLLETQYF
-	-	TRBV7-2	TRBJ2-5	TGTGCCAGCAGCTGGGGCCGAAGGGGGGGAGGATCGGGGCAAGAGACCCAGTACTTC	CASSWGRRGGGSGQETQYF
-	TRBD1	TRBV7-3	TRBJ2-6	TGTGCCAGCAGCTTTCAGGGGGCTGGGGCCAACGTCCTGACTTTC	CASSFQGAGANVLTF
few	-	TRBV11-2	TRBJ2-7	TGTGCCAGCAGCTTAGATCCCCCTAGCTCCTACGAGCAGTACTTC	CASSLDPPSSYEQYF
-	TRBD1	TRBV6-6	TRBJ1-2	TGTGCCAGCATCCCCCATGGGGACAGGCTAGACGGCTACACCTTC	CASIPHGDRLDGYTF
-	TRBD1	TRBV5-1	TRBJ2-7	TGCGCCAGCAGCGGAGGACAGGGGGTCTCCTACGAGCAGTACTTC	CASSGGQGVSYEQYF
-	TRBD1	TRBV7-6	TRBJ2-7	TGTGCCAGCAGCTTAACAGGGGGCGAGCAGTACTTC	CASSLTGGEQYF
-	-	TRBV9	TRBJ2-7	TGTGCCAGCAGCGTAGTTGACAGTCCCGTCTACGAGCAGTACTTC	CASSVVDSPVYEQYF
-	TRBD1	TRBV7-9	TRBJ1-1	TGTGCCAGCAGCCCCCCGACAGGGTCTGAAGCTTTCTTT	CASSPPTGSEAFF
-	-	TRBV7-8	TRBJ1-6	TGTGCCACTCTCGCCGGGAGCTCCTATAATTCACCCCTCCACTTT	CATLAGSSYNSPLHF
-	-	TRBV12-5	TRBJ1-1	TGTGCTAGTGGTGGACAAGTGAACACTGAAGCTTTCTTT	CASGGQVNTEAFF
-	TRBD1	TRBV19	TRBJ2-1	TGTGCCAGTAGTTCGGGGACAGGGCCCAATGAGCAGTTCTTC	CASSSGTGPNEQFF
-	-	TRBV29-1	TRBJ1-1	TGCAGCGTTAATGCGGGGATGCTAAACACTGAAGCTTTCTTT	CSVNAGMLNTEAFF
-	TRBD2	TRBV5-8	TRBJ2-7	TGTGCCAGCAGCTTGGCCGGGACTAGCGGGGGGACAGGGGAGCAGTACTTC	CASSLAGTSGGTGEQYF
few	-	TRBV27	TRBJ2-5	TGTGCCAGCAGTTGGGGGACTCAACAGCGGGAGACCCAGTACTTC	CASSWGTQQRETQYF